A single sample is the source of the 4 T cell receptor beta chains below, sequenced in a study of T cell clones after liver transplantation (dated by TCRdb to the late 2010s). Libraries came from the immunoSEQ multiplex PCR assay. Held by TCRdb, this immuneACCESS table contains in-frame sequences only and omits some clones. Under half of the omission traces to an unresolved V gene where checked; the cause of the rest is unknown. Counted in this sample were roughly 62,000 clones; roughly 70% of them appeared once. In total, the top ten clones hold 2.5% to 3% of the sample. Specimen: CD4+ T cells from blood, collected at the approximately 15-month timepoint. The source of these receptors is a human patient who received a liver transplant. After a transplant, the donor of the graft may account for some T cells.

The chain combines TRBV2 with TRBJ2-6, with D possibly matching TRBD1 (6 bases). V was shortened by 5 bases and J by 0 bases, with 26 bases between the two germline ends. The CDR3 is 21 residues long. CDR1 SNHLY and CDR2 FYNNEI come from the germline V gene. The CDR3 sequence is CASSLSTSQGPLSSGANVLTF. DNA for the CDR3: TGTGCCAGCAGTCTCAGCACCTCCCAGGGGCCTTTGAGCTCTGGGGCCAACGTCCTGACTTTC.

This CDR3 reads CASSEPGQVNNEQFF. The CDR3 DNA follows: TGTGCCAGCAGTGAACCGGGACAAGTAAACAATGAGCAGTTCTTC. This chain joins TRBV28 and TRBJ2-1; D may be TRBD1 (6 bases). This CDR3 has 15 residues. Trimming removed 5 bases from V and 5 bases from J, with 16 bases in between. CDR1 and CDR2 (germline): MDHEN, SYDVKM.

This sequence joins TRBV18 and TRBJ2-7; the D is unclear. The CDR3 totals 12 residues. The V end was cut by 6 bases, the J end by 5 bases, with 11 bases between. Germline CDR1 reads KGHSH; CDR2 reads LQKENI. CDR3 loop: CASSFESHEQYF. CDR3 in DNA: TGTGCCAGCTCGTTCGAGTCCCACGAGCAGTACTTC.

This clone was observed at least ten times. The chain joins TRBV2 to TRBJ1-2; D remains ambiguous. The CDR3 loop spans 13 amino acids. V lost 6 bases and J 4 bases, leaving 12 bases between the germline ends. Germline lookup yields CDR1 SNHLY and CDR2 FYNNEI. The CDR3 DNA sequence: TGTGCCAGCAGAATTTACGGGTCCTATGGCTACACCTTC. Translation: CASRIYGSYGYTF.